This T cell receptor beta chain was identified in a study of human T cells and chemical hapten exposure. Points from the study as a whole: Unchanged with DPC sensitization were TCRs above 1 in 1000 frequency.

Time point: pre-sensitization, week 0. Treatment denoted: therapeutic diphenylcyclopropenone sensitization with weekly scalp DPC. One entry per CDR3 protein results from TCRdb running MiXCR on the RACE reads. The sample gives tens of thousands of distinct CDR3 sequences, about 14% of which show up once; about 4.9% is in the top ten. With 6 bases removed from V and 5 bases from J, the gap between germline ends came to 16 bases. The CDR3 runs 14 residues. CDR1 MNHEY and CDR2 SVGAGI come from the germline V gene. The table lists this clonotype with a few counts. The antigen remains undetermined. The chain carries TRBV6-5 and TRBJ2-5; TRBD1 might be the D (5 bases). This receptor was taken from a woman aged 45-59 years with alopecia areata. Some clones in this sample may be carry-over from other donors' samples. The sample here was whole blood, taken in connection with sensitization to the hapten diphenylcyclopropenone (DPC). The DNA for the CDR3 is TGTGCCAGCAGATCGACAGCACGACGGGAGACCCAGTACTTC. This codes for CASRSTARRETQYF.